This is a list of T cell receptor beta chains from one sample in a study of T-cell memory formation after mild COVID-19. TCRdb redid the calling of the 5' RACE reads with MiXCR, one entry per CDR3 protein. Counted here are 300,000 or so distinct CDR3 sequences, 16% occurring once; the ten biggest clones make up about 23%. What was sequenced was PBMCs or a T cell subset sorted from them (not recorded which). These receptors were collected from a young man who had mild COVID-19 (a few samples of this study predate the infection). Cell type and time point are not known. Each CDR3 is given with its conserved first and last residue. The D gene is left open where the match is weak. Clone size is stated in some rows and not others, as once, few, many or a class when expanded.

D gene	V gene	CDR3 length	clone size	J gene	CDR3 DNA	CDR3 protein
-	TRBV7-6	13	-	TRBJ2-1	TGTGCCAGCAGCTCTGGCGAGACCTTGTGGCAGTTCTTC	CASSSGETLWQFF
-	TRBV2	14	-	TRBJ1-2	TGTGCCAGCAGCACCACGGCGGCGAATTATGGCTACACCTTC	CASSTTAANYGYTF
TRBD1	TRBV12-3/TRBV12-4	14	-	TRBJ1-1	TGTGCCAGCAGACCAGGGGGTCTGAACACTGAAGCTTTCTTT	CASRPGGLNTEAFF
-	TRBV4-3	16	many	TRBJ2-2	TGCGCCAGCAGCCAAGATAGGAGCGAGAACACCGGGGAGCTGTTTTTT	CASSQDRSENTGELFF
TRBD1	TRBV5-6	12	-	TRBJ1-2	TGTGCCAGCACCCGGGACAGCTATGGCTACACCTTC	CASTRDSYGYTF
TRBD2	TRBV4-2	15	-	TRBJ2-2	TGTGCCAGCAGCCAAGAGCGGGGGGGCACCGGGGAGCTGTTTTTT	CASSQERGGTGELFF
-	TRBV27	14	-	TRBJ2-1	TGTGCCAGCAGACCCCTCGAAGGGCGCAATGAGCAGTTCTTC	CASRPLEGRNEQFF
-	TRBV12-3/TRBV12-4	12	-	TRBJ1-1	TGTGCCAGCCAGTCGCTGGACACTGAAGCTTTCTTT	CASQSLDTEAFF
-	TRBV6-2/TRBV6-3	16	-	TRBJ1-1	TGTGCCAGCAGTTACGAAGGGACTGGGATGAACACTGAAGCTTTCTTT	CASSYEGTGMNTEAFF
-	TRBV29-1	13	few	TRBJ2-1	TGCAGCGCCTCTCCCTCGGGCGGCGATGAGCAGTTCTTC	CSASPSGGDEQFF
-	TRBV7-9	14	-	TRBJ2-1	TGTGCCAGCAGCTCCTCCCGGGACGGCAATGAGCAGTTCTTC	CASSSSRDGNEQFF
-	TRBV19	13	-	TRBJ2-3	TGTGCCTGTTGGGATTTGAGCACAGATACGCAGTATTTT	CACWDLSTDTQYF
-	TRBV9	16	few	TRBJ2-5	TGTGCCAGCAGCGTCAGTTCATTAGCGGAGTGGGAGACCCAGTACTTC	CASSVSSLAEWETQYF
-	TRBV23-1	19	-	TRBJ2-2	TGCGCCAGCAGTCAATCGGCGGCAGGTCGCACGATTTGCACCGGGGAGCTGTTTTTT	CASSQSAAGRTICTGELFF
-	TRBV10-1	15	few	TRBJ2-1	TGCGCCAGCAGTGAGTCCGGAAGGGTTGTCGATGAGCAGTTCTTC	CASSESGRVVDEQFF
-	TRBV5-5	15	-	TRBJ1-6	TGTGCCAGCAGCTTTGGGATCCGAGGGAATTCACCCCTCCACTTT	CASSFGIRGNSPLHF
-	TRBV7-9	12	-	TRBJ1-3	TGTGCCAGCAGCCCCTCGGAGAACACCATATATTTT	CASSPSENTIYF
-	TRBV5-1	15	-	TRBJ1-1	TGCGCCAGCAGCCTGACTCAACGGCCGAACACTGAAGCTTTCTTT	CASSLTQRPNTEAFF
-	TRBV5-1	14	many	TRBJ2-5	TGCGCCAGCAGCTCATTAGCGCGCCCGGGAACCCAGTACTTC	CASSSLARPGTQYF
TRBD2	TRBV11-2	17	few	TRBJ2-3	TGTGCCAGCAGCTTAGTGAGGACTAGCGGGGCCGCAGATACGCAGTATTTT	CASSLVRTSGAADTQYF
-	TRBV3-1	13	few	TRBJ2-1	TGTGCCAGCAGCCCGTGGGCCCAGAATGAGCAGTTCTTC	CASSPWAQNEQFF
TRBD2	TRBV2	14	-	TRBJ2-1	TGTGCCAGCGAGCGGGGGGGCGTCTACAATGAGCAGTTCTTC	CASERGGVYNEQFF
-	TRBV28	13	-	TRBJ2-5	TGTGCCAGCAGTTTGAGGGCTCTGGAGACCCAGTACTTC	CASSLRALETQYF
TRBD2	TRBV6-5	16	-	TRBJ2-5	TGTGCCAGCAGTTACTACGGACTAGCGGGGAGGGAGACCCAGTACTTC	CASSYYGLAGRETQYF
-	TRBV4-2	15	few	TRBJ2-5	TGTGCCAGCAGCCAAGATCCGGAATTCCCCGAGACCCAGTACTTC	CASSQDPEFPETQYF
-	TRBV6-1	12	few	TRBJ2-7	TGTGCCAGCAGTGAACCAGGGAACGAGCAGTACTTC	CASSEPGNEQYF
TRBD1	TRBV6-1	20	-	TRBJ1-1	TGTGCCAGCAGCGCCCAACTACCTATCCGATTCAGGGGGCGTAGGACTGAAGCTTTCTTT	CASSAQLPIRFRGRRTEAFF
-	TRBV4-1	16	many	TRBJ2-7	TGCGCCAGCAGCCAGGAGACGTGGTCCCGAACCTACGAGCAGTACTTC	CASSQETWSRTYEQYF